The 24 T cell receptor beta chains in this list originate from one sample, sequenced in a study of blood T cell repertoires in COVID-19 (dated by TCRdb to the early 2020s). The library was generated by the immunoSEQ multiplex PCR assay. The clones in this table, taken by TCRdb from immuneACCESS, are in-frame only. Not every clone is retained; where verified, under half of the shortfall comes from an unresolved V gene, and the cause of the rest is unknown. This sample lists about 350,000 clones; more than 75% were detected once. More than 0.9% of the sample comes from the top ten. Sequencing was done on a sample of PBMCs or T cells enriched from blood (not recorded which). Every receptor here comes from a woman in her twenties or thirties who had recovered from COVID-19.

V usage is TRBV27 and J usage is TRBJ1-6; weak D call: TRBD1 (5 bases). The V gene lost 3 bases and the J gene lost 10 bases, with 13 bases spanning the gap. Germline V gene lookup returns CDR1 MNHEY and CDR2 SMNVEV (reference sequence). The CDR3 loop spans 14 amino acids. The DNA for the CDR3 is TGTGCCAGCAGTTTCGCGCAGGGTGGGTCACCCCTCCACTTT. Protein: CASSFAQGGSPLHF.

J is TRBJ1-2 and V is TRBV7-8, with 7 nucleotides matching TRBD1. Germline loops: CDR1 SGHVS, CDR2 FQNEAQ. The trim removed 5 bases at V and 1 base at J, leaving 7 bases unmatched. This CDR3 comprises 15 residues. CDR3 DNA sequence: TGTGCCAGCAGCGTACAGGGGAGGAGTAACTATGGCTACACCTTC. This gives the protein CASSVQGRSNYGYTF.

This rearrangement joins TRBV15 to TRBJ2-2; TRBD2 agrees at 8 bases. The CDR3 totals 15 residues. CDR1 is LNHNV and CDR2 is YYDKDF in the germline V gene (reference sequence). J lost 4 bases, V lost 6 bases, and 7 bases had no gene match. This CDR3 is CATRYGGASTGELFF. CDR3 DNA sequence: TGTGCCACCAGGTACGGGGGGGCTAGCACCGGGGAGCTGTTTTTT. The full variable domain, its missing parts supplied by reference TRBV15 and TRBJ2-2, is DAMVIQNPRYQVTQFGKPVTLSCSQTLNHNVMYWYQQKSSQAPKLLFHYYDKDFNNEADTPDNFQSRRPNTSFCFLDIRSPGLGDTAMYLCATRYGGASTGELFFGEGSRLTVL.

The V gene is TRBV2, the J gene TRBJ1-1, with D possibly TRBD1 on 5 matching bases. CDR3 length: 14 residues. In germline, CDR1 is SNHLY, CDR2 FYNNEI. Trimming shortened V by 0 bases and J by 4 bases, and 9 bases separated the two germline ends. The CDR3 bases are TGTGCCAGCAGTGAAGCGACGGGGGGCACTGAAGCTTTCTTT. The encoded protein is CASSEATGGTEAFF.

The chain combines TRBV19 with TRBJ1-1; D possibly corresponds to TRBD1 (5 bases). The V gene's germline CDR1 is LNHDA and CDR2 SQIVND (reference sequence). The CDR3 extends over 16 amino acids. The V gene lost 10 bases and the J gene lost 1 base, with 22 bases spanning the gap. CDR3 sequence reads: CATSPGGTGWNTEAFF. The DNA for the CDR3 is TGTGCCACCTCCCCCGGGGGAACGGGGTGGAACACTGAAGCTTTCTTT.

In nucleotides, the CDR3 is TGTGCTAGTGGACCGGGACAGGGTTTTAGCTCTGGAAACACCATATATTTT. As protein: CASGPGQGFSSGNTIYF. The rearrangement links TRBV12-5 to TRBJ1-3; 9 bases match TRBD1. Germline V CDR1 and CDR2: LGHNT, FRNRAP. The CDR3 covers 17 residues. J gave up 0 bases and V 6 bases, and 9 bases lay outside the gene matches.

The V call is TRBV4-1, the J call TRBJ2-3; 10 positions agree with TRBD2. CDR3 length: 16 amino acids. Germline V gene lookup returns CDR1 MGHRA and CDR2 YSYEKL. The J segment lost 0 bases and the V segment lost 2 bases, leaving 2 bases of the junction unmatched. CDR3 sequence reads: CASSQILAGSTDTQYF. The CDR3, as DNA: TGCGCCAGCAGCCAAATACTAGCGGGGAGCACAGATACGCAGTATTTT.

This chain joins TRBV29-1 and TRBJ2-5; 11 nucleotides line up with TRBD2. This CDR3 is built from 13 residues. The germline CDR1 and CDR2 sequences are SQVTM and ANQGSEA. V lost 5 bases, J lost 2 bases, and 1 base stayed unmatched. The CDR3: CSVLAGGQETQYF. CDR3 nucleotides: TGCAGCGTTCTAGCGGGGGGACAAGAGACCCAGTACTTC.

The rearrangement joins TRBV6-2 or TRBV6-3 to TRBJ1-1, with D maybe TRBD1 (5 bases). The ends were cut back, 0 bases at V and 4 bases at J, with 12 bases in the middle. CDR1 and CDR2 (germline): MNHEY, SVGEGT. The CDR3 has 15 amino acids. In nucleotides, the CDR3 is TGTGCCAGCAGTTACTCGAATCAGGGTGTCACTGAAGCTTTCTTT. As protein: CASSYSNQGVTEAFF.

CDR3 DNA: TGCAGCGTGGGAGGTCATCCGGGGAGCTCCTACAATGAGCAGTTCTTC. Its protein product is CSVGGHPGSSYNEQFF. This sequence joins TRBV29-1 and TRBJ2-1, with D perhaps TRBD2 (6 bases). V lost 6 bases and J lost 0, with 18 bases in between. CDR3 length: 16 residues. CDR1 and CDR2 from the germline V gene are SQVTM and ANQGSEA.

This clone appeared a single time. This chain connects TRBV2 to TRBJ1-5, with D uncertain. The CDR3 length is 13 residues. Germline values: CDR1 SNHLY, CDR2 FYNNEI. The V end lost 3 bases, the J end lost 4 bases, and 7 bases lay between the germline ends. The CDR3 region has the DNA TGTGCCAGCAGTGAGGGAGGGAATCAGCCCCAGCATTTT. The encoded protein is CASSEGGNQPQHF.

In its sample, this clone was seen once. This chain joins TRBV11-3 and TRBJ1-1, with D perhaps TRBD1 (6 bases). Germline CDR1 SGHNT, CDR2 YENEEA. This CDR3 comprises 14 residues. V was trimmed by 5 bases and J by 11 bases, leaving 21 bases between them. CDR3 sequence: CASSPTASGTRAFF. CDR3 in DNA: TGTGCCAGCAGCCCGACCGCCTCGGGGACAAGGGCTTTCTTT. Full variable domain (rest looked up from reference TRBV11-3 and TRBJ1-1): EAGVVQSPRYKIIEKKQPVAFWCNPISGHNTLYWYLQNLGQGPELLIRYENEEAVDDSQLPKDRFSAERLKGVDSTLKIQPAELGDSAVYLCASSPTASGTRAFFGQGTRLTVV.

The CDR3 spells CASSPLQGIYGYTF. The CDR3 bases are TGTGCCAGCAGTCCGCTACAGGGGATCTATGGCTACACCTTC. The rearrangement links TRBV28 to TRBJ1-2; 7 nucleotides agree with TRBD1. CDR3 size: 14 residues. CDR1 and CDR2 from the germline V gene are MDHEN and SYDVKM. Germline trimming cut 5 bases from V and 4 bases from J; bases unmatched to any gene: 7.

This clone was recorded only once. The V gene is TRBV6-5, the J gene TRBJ2-7, with D possibly TRBD2 on 6 matching bases. Trimming removed 7 bases from V and 5 bases from J, with 18 bases in between. Germline lookup yields CDR1 MNHEY and CDR2 SVGAGI. The CDR3 sequence is 14 residues long. CDR3 in amino acids: CASTRVGGIHEQYF. Written as DNA, the CDR3 is TGTGCCAGCACGAGGGTTGGAGGGATACACGAGCAGTACTTC.

The rearrangement uses TRBV10-2 and TRBJ2-2; TRBD1 agrees at 7 bases. V shed 6 bases, J shed 9 bases, and the junction held 4 bases outside the gene matches. Germline CDR1 reads WSHSY; CDR2 reads SAAADI. The CDR3 is 12 amino acids. The CDR3 reads CASRTGNWELFF. CDR3 coding DNA: TGCGCCAGCAGGACAGGGAACTGGGAGCTGTTTTTT.

V and J are TRBV11-2 and TRBJ2-5, with 14 bases lining up with TRBD2. The CDR3 is made up of 18 amino acids. V shed 5 bases, J shed 5 bases, and the junction held 13 bases outside the gene matches. Germline CDR1 SGHAT, CDR2 FQNNGV. DNA of the CDR3: TGTGCCAGCAGCCTCCTGACTAGCGGGGGGGCGAGGTGGGAGACCCAGTACTTC. Translating it yields CASSLLTSGGARWETQYF.

The genes are TRBV5-8 and TRBJ2-4; D possibly corresponds to TRBD1 (6 bases). The germline V gene encodes CDR1 SGHTS and CDR2 YDEGEE. Trimming shortened V by 2 bases and J by 6 bases, and 18 bases separated the two germline ends. This CDR3 has 16 residues. This chain's CDR3 is CASSFTTGSTLNIQYF. Written as DNA, the CDR3 is TGTGCCAGCAGCTTTACCACAGGGAGTACCTTAAACATTCAGTACTTC.

In this sample, this clone turned up a few times. V and J are TRBV3-1 (or the pseudogene TRBV3-2) and TRBJ1-5; D is perhaps TRBD1 (5 bases). The V and J ends lost 2 bases and 4 bases respectively, with 12 bases between them. The CDR3 has 15 residues. Germline V CDR1 and CDR2: LGHDT, YNNKEL (reference sequence). CDR3 coding DNA: TGTGCCAGCAGCCAAAATGGGGCGGTGAATCAGCCCCAGCATTTT. Protein product: CASSQNGAVNQPQHF.

V and J are TRBV18 and TRBJ1-1; perhaps TRBD1 as D (6 bases). The germline V gene has CDR1 KGHSH and CDR2 LQKENI. Trimming cost V 4 bases and J 1 base, with 13 bases left between them. The CDR3 loop spans 15 amino acids. CDR3 nucleotides: TGTGCCAGCTCACTACTGGACAGCCAGAACACTGAAGCTTTCTTT. Its translation: CASSLLDSQNTEAFF.

The chain links TRBV6-5 to TRBJ1-5, with D possibly being TRBD1 (5 bases). CDR3 size: 13 residues. CDR1 is MNHEY and CDR2 is SVGAGI in the germline V gene. V was clipped by 7 bases and J by 6 bases, with 13 bases between them. The CDR3 DNA reads as TGTGCCAGCACTCGGCAGGGCGGTCAGCCCCAGCATTTT. It specifies CASTRQGGQPQHF.

This chain uses TRBV2 with TRBJ1-1, with D perhaps TRBD1 (5 bases). The ends were cut back, 1 base at V and 6 bases at J, with 15 bases in the middle. Germline CDR1 is SNHLY and CDR2 is FYNNEI. The CDR3 sequence is 15 residues long. The CDR3 DNA sequence: TGTGCCAGCAGTGAAGGCATTCAGGGCGTCGCTGAAGCTTTCTTT. Translated, it gives CASSEGIQGVAEAFF.

Concerning this clone: A far larger clone is only one base removed, so a read error is likely. The V gene is TRBV6-5, the J gene TRBJ2-2; the D gene is possibly TRBD1 (5 bases). This CDR3 spans 14 amino acids. V lost 6 bases to trimming and J lost 1 base, with 9 bases between them. Germline V lookup: CDR1 MNHEY, CDR2 SVGAGI. CDR3 sequence reads: CASSLGQNTGELFF. CDR3 DNA sequence: TGTGCCAGCAGCCTCGGACAGAACACCGGGGAGCTGTTTTTT.

This clone appeared a single time. The rearrangement uses TRBV12-3 or TRBV12-4 and TRBJ2-7; a weak D match, TRBD1 (5 bases). V was cut by 0 bases and J by 5 bases, with 5 bases left in between. The CDR3 contains 12 residues. CDR3 in DNA: TGTGCCAGCAGTTTAGCAGGGGACGAGCAGTACTTC. Protein sequence: CASSLAGDEQYF.

The CDR3 nucleotides read TGTGCCAGTAGCAGGGGGCTGGGCACAGATACGCAGTATTTT. As protein: CASSRGLGTDTQYF. This chain joins TRBV19 and TRBJ2-3, with 8 bases aligning to TRBD1. The CDR3 has 14 residues. CDR1 LNHDA and CDR2 SQIVND come from the germline V gene (reference sequence). Trimming cost V 6 bases and J 1 base; bases outside gene matches: 3. The full variable domain, with the rest looked up from reference TRBV19 and TRBJ2-3, is DGGITQSPKYLFRKEGQNVTLSCEQNLNHDAMYWYRQDPGQGLRLIYYSQIVNDFQKGDIAEGYSVSREKKESFPLTVTSAQKNPTAFYLCASSRGLGTDTQYFGPGTRLTVL.